This T cell receptor (beta chain) was sequenced in a study of blood T cell repertoires in COVID-19. Libraries were prepared by immunoSEQ multiplex PCR; TCRdb keeps only in-frame clonotypes and omits some of them. The sample has hundreds of thousands of clones; roughly 84% are singletons. The CDR3 runs 12 residues. Germline-derived CDR1 and CDR2 are SQVTM and ANQGSEA. Trimming shortened V by 0 bases and J by 6 bases, and 7 bases separated the two germline ends. Cohorts were determined from participant-reported clinical history. Sequencing was carried out using PBMCs or T cells enriched from blood (not recorded which). The origin of this receptor is a woman in her 30s who had recovered from COVID-19. The chain has TRBV29-1 and TRBJ2-3; no firm D call. The CDR3 spells CSVEDHSDTQYF. The DNA of the CDR3 is TGCAGCGTTGAAGATCATAGCGATACGCAGTATTTT.